This entry features one T cell receptor beta chain sequence. The source of the sample is a study of blood T cell repertoires in COVID-19. Study information: Spain, Italy and the United States supplied samples that represented acute and convalescent COVID-19.

CDR3 length: 13 residues. V lost 10 bases, J lost 9 bases, and 19 bases lay in between. Per the germline V gene, CDR1 is LGHDT and CDR2 is YNNKEL (reference sequence). Source study methods: Reference gene primers were amplified, and this amplification served to estimate nucleated cell counts. Clones were sequenced by immunoSEQ multiplex PCR, and TCRdb holds only the in-frame ones, with some missing. The V and J calls and clone size were taken over from that table, and D and trimming were inferred from the DNA. There are approximately 53,000 clones in the sample; 80% to 90% occur only once, and around 2.8% lies in the top ten.

The specimen sequenced was peripheral blood. This chain uses TRBV3-1 (or the pseudogene TRBV3-2) with TRBJ2-1; the D gene is possibly TRBD1 (6 bases). This receptor was obtained from a woman aged 55-69 years with acute or convalescent COVID-19. The DNA for the CDR3 is TGTGCCACCAAGGGGGTCGGTCAAGGTGAGCAGTTCTTC. Translation: CATKGVGQGEQFF.